Presented here are 14 T cell receptor beta chains from one specimen sequenced in a study of shared clonotypes between healthy human individuals (dated by TCRdb to the early 2020s). The method was the immunoSEQ multiplex PCR assay. As stored in TCRdb, this immuneACCESS dataset retains in-frame rearrangements with V and J assigned. A fraction of the clones does not appear; measured against another copy, unresolved V genes explain less than half of the discrepancy, and the remainder lacks a known reason. For this sample there are over a million clones; 95% to 99% appear just once. The ten most abundant clones make up about 0.42% of the sample. The specimen was naive CD4+ T cells sorted from blood. What the cell subset or site label conveys for this sample: CD45RA+ positively selected. The receptors come from a young man in good health.

This sequence joins TRBV7-2 and TRBJ2-3; 8 bases fit TRBD2. Per the germline V gene, CDR1 is SGHTA and CDR2 is FQGNSA. J gave up 3 bases and V 2 bases, and 4 bases lay outside the gene matches. The CDR3 runs 15 residues. The CDR3 reads CASSLMIAGTDTQYF. The CDR3 DNA reads TGTGCCAGCAGCTTAATGATAGCGGGAACAGATACGCAGTATTTT.

A remark on this clone: Other DNA sequences of this sample code for an identical CDR3. The chain combines TRBV28 with TRBJ1-1, with a tentative D call TRBD1 (5 bases). CDR1 and CDR2 (germline): MDHEN, SYDVKM. This CDR3 contains 12 residues. V lost 6 bases, J lost 5 bases, and 10 bases lay in between. This chain's CDR3 is CASSSGLTEAFF. In DNA form, the CDR3 reads TGTGCCAGCAGCTCAGGGTTAACTGAAGCTTTCTTT.

The chain uses TRBV7-9 and TRBJ1-1, with D hard to call. CDR3 length equals 17 residues. Trimming cost V 2 bases and J 1 base, with 17 bases left between them. The germline V gene encodes CDR1 SEHNR and CDR2 FQNEAQ (reference sequence). The CDR3 sequence is CASSLYLMGSPNTEAFF. DNA of the CDR3: TGTGCCAGCAGCTTATACCTCATGGGCAGCCCGAACACTGAAGCTTTCTTT. The full variable domain, in which reference TRBV7-9 and TRBJ1-1 provide the parts outside the CDR3, is DTGVSQNPRHKITKRGQNVTFRCDPISEHNRLYWYRQTLGQGPEFLTYFQNEAQLEKSRLLSDRFSAERPKGSFSTLEIQRTEQGDSAMYLCASSLYLMGSPNTEAFFGQGTRLTVV.

The genes are TRBV7-6 and TRBJ2-1; 8 bases match TRBD2. This CDR3 has 16 residues. The ends lost 3 bases at V and 8 bases at J; junction bases unmatched: 12. Germline CDR1 SGHVS, CDR2 FNYEAQ. In DNA form, the CDR3 reads TGTGCCAGCAGCTTTCAGCTGGGACTAGAGGGTGATGAGCAGTTCTTC. Its translation: CASSFQLGLEGDEQFF. Variable domain in full (rest from reference TRBV7-6 and TRBJ2-1): GAGVSQSPRYKVTKRGQDVALRCDPISGHVSLYWYRQALGQGPEFLTYFNYEAQQDKSGLPNDRFSAERPEGSISTLTIQRTEQRDSAMYRCASSFQLGLEGDEQFFGPGTRLTVL.

This chain uses TRBV9 with TRBJ2-2; D is unclear. The CDR3 sequence is 11 residues long. Trimming left V 2 bases short and J 8 bases short, with 4 bases between. Germline V lookup: CDR1 SGDLS, CDR2 YYNGEE. The CDR3 region has the DNA TGTGCCAGCAGCGTTAGGGGGGAGCTGTTTTTT. This codes for CASSVRGELFF.

Of note for this clone: Other nucleotide sequences in the sample specify the same CDR3. The V call is TRBV19, the J call TRBJ1-5; D remains unclear. From germline, CDR1 is LNHDA and CDR2 SQIVND (reference sequence). This CDR3 has 15 amino acids. V was cut by 1 base and J by 2 bases, with 9 bases left in between. CDR3 bases: TGTGCCAGTAGTATAGGCCAGGTCGGCAATCAGCCCCAGCATTTT. Translated: CASSIGQVGNQPQHF.

J is TRBJ2-7 and V is TRBV9; 7 bases align to TRBD2. V dropped 3 bases and J dropped 0; count of bases not matched to a gene: 12. This CDR3 has 17 residues. Germline-derived CDR1 and CDR2 are SGDLS and YYNGEE. The CDR3 loop reads CASSANPGTTSSYEQYF. The CDR3 bases are TGTGCCAGCAGCGCGAACCCCGGGACTACGAGCTCCTACGAGCAGTACTTC.

J is TRBJ1-4 and V is TRBV5-1; 9 nucleotides line up with TRBD1. V dropped 0 bases and J dropped 5; count of bases not matched to a gene: 8. The CDR3 runs 17 residues. Looked up from germline, CDR1 is SGHRS and CDR2 is YFSETQ. The CDR3 nucleotides read TGCGCCAGCAGCTTGGAGGGAAGGGACAGGGTGAATGAAAAACTGTTTTTT. It yields the protein CASSLEGRDRVNEKLFF.

CDR3 in amino acids: CASSLSLFSYYEQYF. The CDR3 region has the DNA TGTGCCAGCAGTTTAAGTCTATTTAGTTACTACGAGCAGTACTTC. This chain uses TRBV27 with TRBJ2-7; D is ambiguous. Deletions cut 2 bases from V and 3 bases from J, with 14 bases between. Germline V gene sequence: CDR1 MNHEY, CDR2 SMNVEV (reference sequence). The CDR3 extends over 15 amino acids.

This sequence joins TRBV7-6 and TRBJ2-1; 7 nucleotides agree with TRBD1. In germline, CDR1 is SGHVS, CDR2 FNYEAQ. This CDR3 is 15 amino acids long. The junction had 7 bases not matched to a gene; V was cut back by 5 bases and J by 3 bases. The CDR3 is CASSQGQPNYNEQFF. DNA of the CDR3: TGTGCCAGCAGCCAGGGACAGCCTAACTACAATGAGCAGTTCTTC.

The J gene is TRBJ1-1, the V gene TRBV4-3; possible D gene TRBD1, 6 bases. Germline V gene sequence: CDR1 LGHNA, CDR2 YSLEER. V lost 2 bases to trimming and J lost 7 bases, with 11 bases between them. CDR3 size: 13 residues. The CDR3 region is CASSQNRVGEAFF. CDR3 nucleotides: TGCGCCAGCAGCCAAAACAGGGTTGGTGAAGCTTTCTTT.

The V call is TRBV5-4, the J call TRBJ2-3; D possibly corresponds to TRBD1 (5 bases). Trimming stripped 0 bases from V and 3 bases from J, with 14 bases between. This CDR3 has 16 residues. Germline V lookup: CDR1 SGHNT, CDR2 YYREEE (reference sequence). As DNA, the CDR3 is TGTGCCAGCAGCTTGGCCGCAGGGATGGGTACAGATACGCAGTATTTT. Residues: CASSLAAGMGTDTQYF.

On this clone itself: This same CDR3 is encoded by further DNA sequences in the sample. The chain employs TRBV5-1 and TRBJ1-4, with 7 positions matching TRBD1. CDR3 length: 14 residues. Unmatched junction bases numbered 0, after V lost 2 bases and J lost 2 bases. Germline V gene lookup returns CDR1 SGHRS and CDR2 YFSETQ. The CDR3: CASSLQGTNEKLFF. Written as DNA, the CDR3 is TGCGCCAGCAGCTTACAGGGGACTAATGAAAAACTGTTTTTT.

The rearrangement joins TRBV5-1 to TRBJ1-4; TRBD1 matches 9 bases. Germline V gene lookup returns CDR1 SGHRS and CDR2 YFSETQ. V shed 3 bases, J shed 0 bases, and the junction held 12 bases outside the gene matches. This CDR3 has 19 amino acids. This CDR3 reads CASSSPSGQGSATNEKLFF. DNA of the CDR3: TGCGCCAGCAGCTCTCCCTCAGGACAGGGGTCGGCAACTAATGAAAAACTGTTTTTT.